This T cell receptor beta chain appears in the sequencing data of a study of cytomegalovirus exposure and HLA in healthy donors. Primers: 60 Vbeta forward and 13 Jbeta reverse. The table came from immunoSEQ multiplex PCR; TCRdb's copy has only in-frame clones and leaves some out. The table lists 80,000 to 100,000 clones, roughly two thirds of them singletons. A remark on this clone: Its antigen is unknown.

This CDR3 has 18 residues. The junction had 20 bases not matched to a gene; V was cut back by 4 bases and J by 7 bases. Germline CDR1 reads LGHNA; CDR2 reads YSLEER. Points from the study as a whole: The likely explanation for a cluster of highly shared sequence variants was sequencing artifact. TRBV6-2, TRBV6-3 and some other V segments were excluded as indistinguishable. An analysis was carried out at a later point. It showed that HLA-associated TCR beta chains were more clonally expanded than equally common non-associated chains. TCR beta V- and J-gene trimming, according to a later analysis, was linked to a missense DCLRE1C variant.

V is TRBV4-3 and J is TRBJ2-3, with 7 bases that match TRBD2. Input material: PBMCs. The TCR originated in a man aged 40-49 years in good health and CMV-seronegative. In nucleotides, the CDR3 is TGCGCCAGCAGCCGGGCCAGCAGGAGCGGGGAGTCAGCGTATACGCAGTATTTT. Its protein is CASSRASRSGESAYTQYF.